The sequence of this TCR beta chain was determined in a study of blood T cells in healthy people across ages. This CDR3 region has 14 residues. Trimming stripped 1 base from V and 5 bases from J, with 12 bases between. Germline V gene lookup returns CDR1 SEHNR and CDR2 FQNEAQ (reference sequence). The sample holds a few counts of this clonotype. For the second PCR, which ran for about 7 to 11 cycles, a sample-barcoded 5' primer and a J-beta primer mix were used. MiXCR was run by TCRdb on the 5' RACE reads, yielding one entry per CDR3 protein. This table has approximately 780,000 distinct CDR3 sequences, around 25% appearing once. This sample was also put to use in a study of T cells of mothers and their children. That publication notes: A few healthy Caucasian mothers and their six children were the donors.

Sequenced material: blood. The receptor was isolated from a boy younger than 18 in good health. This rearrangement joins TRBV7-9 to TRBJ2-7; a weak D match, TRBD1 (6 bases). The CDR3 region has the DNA TGTGCCAGCAGCTTAGAGACAGGCTTCCACGAGCAGTACTTC. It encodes CASSLETGFHEQYF.